This paragraph covers one T cell receptor (beta chain) sequence. Its target is unknown. These data originate in a study of T cell clusters in autoimmune cytopenias. Looking at the study overall: TRB sequencing had a median about 52,000 reads and about 2,400 distinct clonotypes per sample. Study-wide points: Primary autoimmune cytopenia patients appeared to lack physiological T cell clusters present in healthy donors.

CDR3 length: 15 amino acids. Germline lookup yields CDR1 SGHDN and CDR2 FVKESK. One tube held mixed TRB-A and TRB-B primer pools for touch-down PCR. Following a re-call of the multiplex PCR reads, TCRdb has one entry per CDR3 protein and lacks DNA. The ten top clones account for 20% to 25%, within a sample of approximately 11,000 distinct CDR3 sequences. TRB was amplified from roughly 270 ng of peripheral blood genomic DNA per sample. These same records also appear under a second study, on T cell repertoires in aging, cancer and after chemotherapy. According to that study: Clear clonal overlap appeared across healthy donor samples taken over several months to years. These repertoire data do not allow conclusions about immunological memory after chemotherapy.

V is TRBV14 and J is TRBJ1-4; the D gene TCRdb calls, TRBD1, cannot be checked with no DNA. This receptor was identified in a human donor in good health. Input material: peripheral blood. CDR3 sequence: CASSQRGDPNEKLFF.